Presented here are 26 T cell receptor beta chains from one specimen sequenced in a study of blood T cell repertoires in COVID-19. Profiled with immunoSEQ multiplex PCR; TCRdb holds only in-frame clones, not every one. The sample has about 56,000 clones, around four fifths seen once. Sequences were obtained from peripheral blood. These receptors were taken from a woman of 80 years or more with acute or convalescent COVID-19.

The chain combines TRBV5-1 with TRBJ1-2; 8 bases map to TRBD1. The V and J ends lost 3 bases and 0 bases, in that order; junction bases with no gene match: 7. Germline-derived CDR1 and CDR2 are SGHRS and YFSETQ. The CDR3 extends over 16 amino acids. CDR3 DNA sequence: TGCGCCAGCAGCTCGAGACAGGGGTCGGCTAACTATGGCTACACCTTC. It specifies CASSSRQGSANYGYTF.

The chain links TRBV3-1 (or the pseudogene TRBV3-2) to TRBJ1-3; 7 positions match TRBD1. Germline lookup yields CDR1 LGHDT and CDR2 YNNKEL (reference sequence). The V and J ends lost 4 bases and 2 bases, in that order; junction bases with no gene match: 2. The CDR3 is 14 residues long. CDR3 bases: TGTGCCAGCAGCCTGACAGGGACTGGAAACACCATATATTTT. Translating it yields CASSLTGTGNTIYF.

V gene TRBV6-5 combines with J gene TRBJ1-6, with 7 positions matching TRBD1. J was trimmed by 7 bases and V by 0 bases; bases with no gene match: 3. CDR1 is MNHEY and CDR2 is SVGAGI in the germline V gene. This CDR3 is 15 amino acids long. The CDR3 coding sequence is TGTGCCAGCAGTTACTCGCCGGGACAGAATTCACCCCTCCACTTT. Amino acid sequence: CASSYSPGQNSPLHF.

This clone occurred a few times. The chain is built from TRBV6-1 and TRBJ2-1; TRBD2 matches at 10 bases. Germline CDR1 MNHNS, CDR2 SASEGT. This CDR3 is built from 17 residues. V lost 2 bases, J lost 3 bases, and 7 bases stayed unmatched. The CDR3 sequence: CASSEQASGGLYNEQFF. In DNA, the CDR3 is TGTGCCAGCAGTGAACAGGCTAGCGGGGGACTCTACAATGAGCAGTTCTTC.

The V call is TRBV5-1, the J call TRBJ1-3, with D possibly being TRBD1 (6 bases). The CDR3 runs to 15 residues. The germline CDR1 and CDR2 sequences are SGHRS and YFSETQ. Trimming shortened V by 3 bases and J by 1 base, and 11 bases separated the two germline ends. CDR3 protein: CASSSDSGSGNTIYF. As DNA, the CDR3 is TGCGCCAGCAGCTCGGACAGCGGATCTGGAAACACCATATATTTT.

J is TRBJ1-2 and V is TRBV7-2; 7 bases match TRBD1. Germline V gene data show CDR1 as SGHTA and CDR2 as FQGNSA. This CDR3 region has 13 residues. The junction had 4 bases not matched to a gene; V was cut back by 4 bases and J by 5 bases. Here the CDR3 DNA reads TGTGCCAGCAGCTATGACAGGGAGTATGGCTACACCTTC. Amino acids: CASSYDREYGYTF.

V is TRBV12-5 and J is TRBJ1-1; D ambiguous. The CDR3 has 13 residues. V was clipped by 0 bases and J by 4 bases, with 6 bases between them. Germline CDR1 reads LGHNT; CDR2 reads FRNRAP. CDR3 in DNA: TGTGCTAGTGGTTTGGTGCGGTCCACTGAAGCTTTCTTT. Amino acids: CASGLVRSTEAFF.

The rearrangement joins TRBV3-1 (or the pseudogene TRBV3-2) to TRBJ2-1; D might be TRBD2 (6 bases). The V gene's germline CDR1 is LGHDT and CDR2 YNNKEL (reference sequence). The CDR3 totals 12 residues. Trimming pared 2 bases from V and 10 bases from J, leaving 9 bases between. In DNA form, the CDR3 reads TGTGCCAGCAGCCAACGTGGACTAGAGCAGTTCTTC. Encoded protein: CASSQRGLEQFF.

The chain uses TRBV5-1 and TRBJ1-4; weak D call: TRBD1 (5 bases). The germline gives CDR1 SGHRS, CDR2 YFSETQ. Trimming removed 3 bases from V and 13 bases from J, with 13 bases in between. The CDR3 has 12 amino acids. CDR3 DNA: TGCGCCAGCAGCTCGGGGGAGGGAGGACTGTTTTTT. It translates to CASSSGEGGLFF.

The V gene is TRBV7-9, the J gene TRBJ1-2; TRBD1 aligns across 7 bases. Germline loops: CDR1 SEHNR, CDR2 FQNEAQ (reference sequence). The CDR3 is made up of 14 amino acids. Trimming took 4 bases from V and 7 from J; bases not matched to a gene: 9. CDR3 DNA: TGTGCCAGCAGCTACGCCCCGGGACAGTCTGGCTACACCTTC. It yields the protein CASSYAPGQSGYTF. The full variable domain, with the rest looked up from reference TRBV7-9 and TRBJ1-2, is DTGVSQNPRHKITKRGQNVTFRCDPISEHNRLYWYRQTLGQGPEFLTYFQNEAQLEKSRLLSDRFSAERPKGSFSTLEIQRTEQGDSAMYLCASSYAPGQSGYTFGSGTRLTVV.

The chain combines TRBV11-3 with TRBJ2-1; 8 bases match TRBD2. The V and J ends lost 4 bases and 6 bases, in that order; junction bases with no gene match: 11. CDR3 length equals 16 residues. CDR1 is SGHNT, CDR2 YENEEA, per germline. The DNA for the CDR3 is TGTGCCAGCAGCTCAAGACCCGGGACTAGTTCCAATGAGCAGTTCTTC. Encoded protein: CASSSRPGTSSNEQFF.

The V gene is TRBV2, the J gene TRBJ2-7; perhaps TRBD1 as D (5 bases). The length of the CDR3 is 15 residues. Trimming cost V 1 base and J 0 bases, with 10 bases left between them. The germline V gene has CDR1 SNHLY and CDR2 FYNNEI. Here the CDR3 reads CASSEDLTDSYEQYF. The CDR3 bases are TGTGCCAGCAGTGAAGACCTGACAGACTCCTACGAGCAGTACTTC.

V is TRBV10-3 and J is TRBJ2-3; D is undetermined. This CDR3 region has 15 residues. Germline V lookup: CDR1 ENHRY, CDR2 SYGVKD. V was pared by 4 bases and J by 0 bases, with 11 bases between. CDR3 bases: TGTGCCATCAGTGTTGCGGCCCTTAGCACAGATACGCAGTATTTT. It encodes CAISVAALSTDTQYF.

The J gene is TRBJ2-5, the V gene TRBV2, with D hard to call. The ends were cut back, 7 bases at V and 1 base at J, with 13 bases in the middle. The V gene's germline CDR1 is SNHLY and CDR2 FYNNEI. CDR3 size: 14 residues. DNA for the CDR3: TGTGCCAGCATTACCGACACCGTCCAAGAGACCCAGTACTTC. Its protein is CASITDTVQETQYF.

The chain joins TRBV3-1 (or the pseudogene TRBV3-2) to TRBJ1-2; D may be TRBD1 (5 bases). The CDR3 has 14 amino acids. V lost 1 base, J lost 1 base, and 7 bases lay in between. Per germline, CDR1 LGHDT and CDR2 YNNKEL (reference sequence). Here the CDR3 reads CASSQGQINYGYTF. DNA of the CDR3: TGTGCCAGCAGCCAAGGACAGATTAACTATGGCTACACCTTC.

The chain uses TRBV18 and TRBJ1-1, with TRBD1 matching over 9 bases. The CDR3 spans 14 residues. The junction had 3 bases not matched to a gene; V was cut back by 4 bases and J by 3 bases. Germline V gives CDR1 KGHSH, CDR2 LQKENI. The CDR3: CASSRDRADTEAFF. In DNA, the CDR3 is TGTGCCAGCTCACGGGACAGGGCGGACACTGAAGCTTTCTTT.

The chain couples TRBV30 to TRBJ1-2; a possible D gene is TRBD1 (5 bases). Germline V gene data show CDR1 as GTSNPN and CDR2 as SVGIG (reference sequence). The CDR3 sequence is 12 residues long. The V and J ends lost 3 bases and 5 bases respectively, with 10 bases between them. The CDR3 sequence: CAWREGNYGYTF. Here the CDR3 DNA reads TGTGCCTGGAGGGAGGGGAATTATGGCTACACCTTC.

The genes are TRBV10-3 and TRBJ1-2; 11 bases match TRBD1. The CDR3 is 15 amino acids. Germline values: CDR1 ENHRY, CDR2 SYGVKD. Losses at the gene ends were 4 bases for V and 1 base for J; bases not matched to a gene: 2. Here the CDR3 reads CAISAGTGGNYGYTF. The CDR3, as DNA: TGTGCCATCAGTGCAGGGACAGGGGGTAACTATGGCTACACCTTC.

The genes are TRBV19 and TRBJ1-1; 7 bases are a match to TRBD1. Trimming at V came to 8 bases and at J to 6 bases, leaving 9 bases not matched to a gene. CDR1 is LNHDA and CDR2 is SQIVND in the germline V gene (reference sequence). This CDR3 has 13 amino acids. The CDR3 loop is CASSRDSTSEAFF. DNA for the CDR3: TGTGCCAGTTCTAGGGACAGCACATCTGAAGCTTTCTTT. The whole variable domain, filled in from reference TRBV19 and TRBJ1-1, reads DGGITQSPKYLFRKEGQNVTLSCEQNLNHDAMYWYRQDPGQGLRLIYYSQIVNDFQKGDIAEGYSVSREKKESFPLTVTSAQKNPTAFYLCASSRDSTSEAFFGQGTRLTVV.

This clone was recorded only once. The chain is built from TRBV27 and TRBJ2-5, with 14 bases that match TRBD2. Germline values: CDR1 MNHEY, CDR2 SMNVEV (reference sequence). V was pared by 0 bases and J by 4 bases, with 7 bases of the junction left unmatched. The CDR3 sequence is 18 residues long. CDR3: CASSLSRTSGGPGETQYF. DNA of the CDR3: TGTGCCAGCAGTTTATCGCGGACTAGCGGGGGGCCCGGAGAGACCCAGTACTTC.

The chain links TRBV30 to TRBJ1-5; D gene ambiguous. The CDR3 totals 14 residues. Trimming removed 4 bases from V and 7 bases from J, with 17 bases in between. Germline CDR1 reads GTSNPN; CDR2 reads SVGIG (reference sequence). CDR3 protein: CAWTSQPGLQPQHF. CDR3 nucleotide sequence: TGTGCCTGGACTTCGCAGCCTGGGCTCCAGCCCCAGCATTTT.

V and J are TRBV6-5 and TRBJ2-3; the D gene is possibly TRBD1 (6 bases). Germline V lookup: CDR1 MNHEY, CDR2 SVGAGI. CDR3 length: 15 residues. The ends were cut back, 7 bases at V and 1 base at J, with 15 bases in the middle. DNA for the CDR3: TGTGCCAGCACCTCGTGGGCAGGGGGCACAGATACGCAGTATTTT. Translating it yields CASTSWAGGTDTQYF.

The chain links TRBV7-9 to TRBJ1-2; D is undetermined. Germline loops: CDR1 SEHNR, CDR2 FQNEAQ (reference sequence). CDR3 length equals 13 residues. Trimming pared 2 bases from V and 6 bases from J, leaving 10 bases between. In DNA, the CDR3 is TGTGCCAGCAGCTTACCTAGGGAGAATGGCTACACCTTC. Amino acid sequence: CASSLPRENGYTF.

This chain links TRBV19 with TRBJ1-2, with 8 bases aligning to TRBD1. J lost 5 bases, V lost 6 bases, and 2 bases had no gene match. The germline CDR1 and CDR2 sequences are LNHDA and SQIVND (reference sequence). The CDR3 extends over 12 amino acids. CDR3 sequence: CASSRTGYGYTF. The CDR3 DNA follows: TGTGCCAGTAGCAGGACAGGGTATGGCTACACCTTC.

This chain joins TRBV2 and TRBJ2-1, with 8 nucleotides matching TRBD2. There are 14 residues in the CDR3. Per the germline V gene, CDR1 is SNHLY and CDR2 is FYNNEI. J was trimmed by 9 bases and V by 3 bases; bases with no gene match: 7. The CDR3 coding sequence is TGTGCCAGCAGTGATGGGGTAGCGGGGCGTGAGCAGTTCTTC. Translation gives CASSDGVAGREQFF.

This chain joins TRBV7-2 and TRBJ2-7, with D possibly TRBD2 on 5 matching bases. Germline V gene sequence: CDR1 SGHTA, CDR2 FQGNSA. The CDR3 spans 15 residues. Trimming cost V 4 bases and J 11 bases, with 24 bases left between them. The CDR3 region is CASSSGIAGERAKYF. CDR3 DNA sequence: TGTGCCAGCAGCTCGGGGATTGCAGGCGAGAGGGCAAAGTACTTC.